The 2 T cell receptor beta chains below were found in one sample sequenced in a study of blood T cell repertoires in COVID-19. Sequenced by immunoSEQ multiplex PCR; TCRdb stores in-frame clones only, minus some. The sample contains fewer than 300,000 clones, 84% of which appear only once. What was sequenced was peripheral blood. These receptors came from a person between 65 and 80 years old with COVID-19, enrolled during active disease.

J is TRBJ2-1 and V is TRBV5-3; 10 nucleotides match TRBD1. TRBV5-3 is known as an ORF, though its function is uncertain. This CDR3 region has 15 residues. V was clipped by 4 bases and J by 8 bases; unmatched bases: 9. CDR3 DNA sequence: TGTGCCAGAAGCACCGACAGGGGGCTAATCGATGAGCAGTTCTTC. Its protein product is CARSTDRGLIDEQFF.

The chain joins TRBV19 to TRBJ2-1, with TRBD2 as a possible D gene (6 bases). The CDR3 is 14 residues long. Germline assignment: CDR1 LNHDA and CDR2 SQIVND (reference sequence). V was trimmed by 0 bases and J by 6 bases, leaving 9 bases between them. CDR3 DNA: TGTGCCAGTAGTATAGAAAATAGCGGCAATGAGCAGTTCTTC. It yields the protein CASSIENSGNEQFF.